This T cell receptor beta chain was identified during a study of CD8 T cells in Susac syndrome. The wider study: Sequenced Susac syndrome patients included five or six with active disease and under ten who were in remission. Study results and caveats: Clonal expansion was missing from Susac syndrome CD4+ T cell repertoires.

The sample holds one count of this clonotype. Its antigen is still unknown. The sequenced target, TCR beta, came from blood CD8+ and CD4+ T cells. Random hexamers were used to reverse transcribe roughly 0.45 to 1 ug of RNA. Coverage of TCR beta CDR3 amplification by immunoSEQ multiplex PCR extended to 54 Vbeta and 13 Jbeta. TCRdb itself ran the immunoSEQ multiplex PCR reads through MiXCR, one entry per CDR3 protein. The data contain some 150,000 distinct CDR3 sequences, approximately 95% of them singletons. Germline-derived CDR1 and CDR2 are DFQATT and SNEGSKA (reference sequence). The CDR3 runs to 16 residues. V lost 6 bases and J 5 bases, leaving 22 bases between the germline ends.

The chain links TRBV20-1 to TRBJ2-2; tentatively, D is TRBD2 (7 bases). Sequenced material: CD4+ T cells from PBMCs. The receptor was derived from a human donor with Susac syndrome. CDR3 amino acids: CSAPRGQGAGTGELFF. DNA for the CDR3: TGCAGTGCGCCTCGGGGGCAGGGAGCGGGGACCGGGGAGCTGTTTTTT.